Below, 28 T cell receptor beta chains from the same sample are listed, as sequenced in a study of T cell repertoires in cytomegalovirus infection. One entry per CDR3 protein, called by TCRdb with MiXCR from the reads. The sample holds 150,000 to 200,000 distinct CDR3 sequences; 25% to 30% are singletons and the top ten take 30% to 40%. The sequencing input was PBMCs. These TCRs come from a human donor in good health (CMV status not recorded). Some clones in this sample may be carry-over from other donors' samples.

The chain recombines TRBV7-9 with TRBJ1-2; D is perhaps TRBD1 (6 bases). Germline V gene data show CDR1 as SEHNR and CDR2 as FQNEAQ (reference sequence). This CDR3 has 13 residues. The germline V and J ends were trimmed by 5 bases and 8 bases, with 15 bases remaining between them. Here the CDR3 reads CASSPGPRGGYTF. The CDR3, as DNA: TGTGCCAGCAGCCCGGGACCCAGGGGAGGCTACACCTTC.

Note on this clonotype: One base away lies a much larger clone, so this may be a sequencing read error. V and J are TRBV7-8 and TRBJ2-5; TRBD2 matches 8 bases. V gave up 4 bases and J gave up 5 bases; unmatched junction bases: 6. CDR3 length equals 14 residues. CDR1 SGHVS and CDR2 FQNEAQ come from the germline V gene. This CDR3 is CASSSQRGWETQYF. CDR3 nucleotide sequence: TGTGCCAGCAGCTCCCAGCGGGGGTGGGAGACCCAGTACTTC.

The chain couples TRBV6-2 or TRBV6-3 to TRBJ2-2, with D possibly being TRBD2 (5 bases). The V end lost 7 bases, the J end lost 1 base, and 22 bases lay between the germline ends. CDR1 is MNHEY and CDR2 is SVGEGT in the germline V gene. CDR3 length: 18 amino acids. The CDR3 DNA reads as TGTGCCAGCACCCGCCCCTGGACTGAACCGATGAACACCGGGGAGCTGTTTTTT. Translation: CASTRPWTEPMNTGELFF.

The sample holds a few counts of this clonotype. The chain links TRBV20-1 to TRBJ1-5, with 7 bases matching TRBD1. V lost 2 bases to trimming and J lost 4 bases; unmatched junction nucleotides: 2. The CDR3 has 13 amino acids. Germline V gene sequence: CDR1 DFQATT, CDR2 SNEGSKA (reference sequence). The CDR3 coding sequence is TGCAGTGCTAGAACAGGGGAAAATCAGCCCCAGCATTTT. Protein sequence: CSARTGENQPQHF.

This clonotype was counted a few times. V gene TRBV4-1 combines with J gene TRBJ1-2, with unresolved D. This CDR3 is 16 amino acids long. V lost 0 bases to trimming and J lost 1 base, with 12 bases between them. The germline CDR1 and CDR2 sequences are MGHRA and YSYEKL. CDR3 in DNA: TGCGCCAGCAGCCAAGATCGGGAACAGATTAACTATGGCTACACCTTC. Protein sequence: CASSQDREQINYGYTF.

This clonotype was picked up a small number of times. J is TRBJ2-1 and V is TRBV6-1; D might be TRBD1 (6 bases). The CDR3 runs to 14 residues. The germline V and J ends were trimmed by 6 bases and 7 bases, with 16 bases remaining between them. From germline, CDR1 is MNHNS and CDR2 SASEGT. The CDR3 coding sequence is TGTGCCAGCAGGACGGCAGGGGCTGGGAATGAGCAGTTCTTC. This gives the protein CASRTAGAGNEQFF.

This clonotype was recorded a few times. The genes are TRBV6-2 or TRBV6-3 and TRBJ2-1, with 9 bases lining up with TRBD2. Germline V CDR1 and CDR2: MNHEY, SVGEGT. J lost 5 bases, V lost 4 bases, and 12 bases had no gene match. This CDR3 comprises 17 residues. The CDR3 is CASSFLPGTSMNNEQFF. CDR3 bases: TGTGCCAGCAGTTTCCTCCCCGGGACTAGCATGAACAATGAGCAGTTCTTC.

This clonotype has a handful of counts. The CDR3 loop reads CASRRTNTGELFF. The CDR3 DNA is TGTGCCAGCAGACGTACGAACACCGGGGAGCTGTTTTTT. This rearrangement joins TRBV6-6 to TRBJ2-2, with D unresolved. Trimming took off 6 bases at V and 0 bases at J, with 5 bases between the two ends. The germline V gene encodes CDR1 MNHNY and CDR2 SVGAGI (reference sequence). This CDR3 is built from 13 residues.

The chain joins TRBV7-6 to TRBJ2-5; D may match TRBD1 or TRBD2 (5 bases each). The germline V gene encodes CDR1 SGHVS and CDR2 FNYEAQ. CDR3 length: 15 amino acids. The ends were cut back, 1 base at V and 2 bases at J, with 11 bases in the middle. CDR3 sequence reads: CASSLGRDVQETQYF. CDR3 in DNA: TGTGCCAGCAGCTTAGGTCGGGACGTACAAGAGACCCAGTACTTC.

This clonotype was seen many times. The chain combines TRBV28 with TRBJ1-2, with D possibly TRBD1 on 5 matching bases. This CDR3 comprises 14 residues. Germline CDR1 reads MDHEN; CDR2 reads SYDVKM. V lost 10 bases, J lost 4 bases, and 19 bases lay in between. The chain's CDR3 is CATSRGWGFYGYTF. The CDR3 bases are TGTGCCACCTCACGAGGTTGGGGGTTCTATGGCTACACCTTC.

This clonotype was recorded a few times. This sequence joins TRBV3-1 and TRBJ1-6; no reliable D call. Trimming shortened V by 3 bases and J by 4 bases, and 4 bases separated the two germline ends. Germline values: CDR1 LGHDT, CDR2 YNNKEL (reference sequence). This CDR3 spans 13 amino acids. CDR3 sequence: CASSHSYNSPLHF. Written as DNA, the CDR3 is TGTGCCAGCAGCCACAGTTATAATTCACCCCTCCACTTT.

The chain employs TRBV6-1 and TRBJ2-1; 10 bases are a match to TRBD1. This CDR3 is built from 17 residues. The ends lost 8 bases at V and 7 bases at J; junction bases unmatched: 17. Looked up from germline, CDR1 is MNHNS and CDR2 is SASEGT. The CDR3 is CASGKTGGLSLGNEQFF. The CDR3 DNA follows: TGTGCCAGCGGAAAGACAGGGGGCCTCTCTTTAGGGAATGAGCAGTTCTTC.

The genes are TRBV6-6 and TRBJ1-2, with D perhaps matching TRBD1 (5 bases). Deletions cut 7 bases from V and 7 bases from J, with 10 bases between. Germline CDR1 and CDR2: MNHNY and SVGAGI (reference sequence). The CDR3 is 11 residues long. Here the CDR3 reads CASTGGFGYTF. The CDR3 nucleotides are TGTGCCAGCACCGGGGGTTTTGGCTACACCTTC.

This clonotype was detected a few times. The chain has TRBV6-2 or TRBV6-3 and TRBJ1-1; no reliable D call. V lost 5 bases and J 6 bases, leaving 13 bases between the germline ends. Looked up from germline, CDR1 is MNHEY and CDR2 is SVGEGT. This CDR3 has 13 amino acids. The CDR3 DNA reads TGTGCCAGCAGTCCCCGGACGGGTGCTGAAGCTTTCTTT. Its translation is CASSPRTGAEAFF.

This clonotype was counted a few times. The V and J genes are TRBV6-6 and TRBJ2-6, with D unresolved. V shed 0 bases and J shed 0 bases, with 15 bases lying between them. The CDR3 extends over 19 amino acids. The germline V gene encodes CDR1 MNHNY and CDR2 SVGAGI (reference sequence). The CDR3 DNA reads TGTGCCAGCAGTTACTCGAACTTCCCCGCTGGCTCTGGGGCCAACGTCCTGACTTTC. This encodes CASSYSNFPAGSGANVLTF.

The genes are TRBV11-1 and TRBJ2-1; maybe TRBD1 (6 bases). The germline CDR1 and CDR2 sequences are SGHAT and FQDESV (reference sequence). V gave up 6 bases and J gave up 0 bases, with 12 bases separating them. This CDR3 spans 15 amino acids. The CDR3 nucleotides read TGTGCCAGCAGTCACGACAGGAGCTCCTACAATGAGCAGTTCTTC. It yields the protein CASSHDRSSYNEQFF.

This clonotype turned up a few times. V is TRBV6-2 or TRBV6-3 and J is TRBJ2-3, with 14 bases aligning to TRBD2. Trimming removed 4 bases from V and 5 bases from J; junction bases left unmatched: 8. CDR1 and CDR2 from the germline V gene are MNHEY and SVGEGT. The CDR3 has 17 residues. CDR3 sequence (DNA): TGTGCCAGCAGTTTTTCTGGACTAGCGGGGGGAAGAGATACGCAGTATTTT. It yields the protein CASSFSGLAGGRDTQYF.

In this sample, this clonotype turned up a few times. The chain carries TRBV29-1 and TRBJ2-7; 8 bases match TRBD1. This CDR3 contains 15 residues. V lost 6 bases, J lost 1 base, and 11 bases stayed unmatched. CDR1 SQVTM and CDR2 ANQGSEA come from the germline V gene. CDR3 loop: CSVNNPGGASYEQYF. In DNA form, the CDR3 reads TGCAGCGTGAACAACCCAGGGGGCGCGTCCTACGAGCAGTACTTC.

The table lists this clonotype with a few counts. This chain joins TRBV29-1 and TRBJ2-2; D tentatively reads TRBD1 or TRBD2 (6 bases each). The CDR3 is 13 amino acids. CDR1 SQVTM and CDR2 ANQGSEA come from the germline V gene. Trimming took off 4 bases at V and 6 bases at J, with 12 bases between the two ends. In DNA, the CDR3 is TGCAGCGTTGCGAACAGGGAGGCCGGGGAGCTGTTTTTT. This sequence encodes CSVANREAGELFF.

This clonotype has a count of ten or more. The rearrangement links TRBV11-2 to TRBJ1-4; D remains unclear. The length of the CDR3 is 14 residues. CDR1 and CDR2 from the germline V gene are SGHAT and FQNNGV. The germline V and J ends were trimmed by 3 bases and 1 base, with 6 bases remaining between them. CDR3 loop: CASSLERTNEKLFF. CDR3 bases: TGTGCCAGCAGCTTGGAGAGAACTAATGAAAAACTGTTTTTT.

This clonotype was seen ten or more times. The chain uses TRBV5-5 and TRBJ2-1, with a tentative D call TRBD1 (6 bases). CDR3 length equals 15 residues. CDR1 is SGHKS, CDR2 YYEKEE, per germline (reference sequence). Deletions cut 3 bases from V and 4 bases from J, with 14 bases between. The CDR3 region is CASSSRQDLYNEQFF. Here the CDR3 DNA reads TGTGCCAGCAGCTCCCGACAGGACCTTTACAATGAGCAGTTCTTC.

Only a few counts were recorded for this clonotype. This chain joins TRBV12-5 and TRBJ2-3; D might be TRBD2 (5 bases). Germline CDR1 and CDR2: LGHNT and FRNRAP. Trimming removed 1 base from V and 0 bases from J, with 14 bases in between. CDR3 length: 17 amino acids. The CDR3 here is CASGLAEGRASTDTQYF. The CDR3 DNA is TGTGCTAGTGGTTTGGCCGAGGGTAGGGCTAGCACAGATACGCAGTATTTT.

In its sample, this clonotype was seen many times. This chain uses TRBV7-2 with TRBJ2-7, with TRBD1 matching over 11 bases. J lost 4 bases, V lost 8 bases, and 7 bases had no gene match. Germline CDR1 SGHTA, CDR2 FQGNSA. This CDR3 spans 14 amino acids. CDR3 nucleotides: TGTGCCAGCGGCCGTGGACAGGGGGCGTACGAGCAGTACTTC. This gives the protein CASGRGQGAYEQYF.

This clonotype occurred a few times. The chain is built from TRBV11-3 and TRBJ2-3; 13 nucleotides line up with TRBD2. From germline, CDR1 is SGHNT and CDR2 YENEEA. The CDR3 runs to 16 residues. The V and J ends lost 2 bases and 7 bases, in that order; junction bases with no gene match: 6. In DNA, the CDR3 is TGTGCCAGCAGCTTAATAGGGACTAGCGGGGCTTATACGCAGTATTTT. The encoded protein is CASSLIGTSGAYTQYF.

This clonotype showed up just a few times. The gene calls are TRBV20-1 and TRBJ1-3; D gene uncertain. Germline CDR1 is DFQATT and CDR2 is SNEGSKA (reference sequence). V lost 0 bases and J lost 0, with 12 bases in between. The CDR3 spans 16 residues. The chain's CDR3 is CSARESLRGSGNTIYF. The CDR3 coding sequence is TGCAGTGCTAGAGAAAGTTTGCGAGGCTCTGGAAACACCATATATTTT.

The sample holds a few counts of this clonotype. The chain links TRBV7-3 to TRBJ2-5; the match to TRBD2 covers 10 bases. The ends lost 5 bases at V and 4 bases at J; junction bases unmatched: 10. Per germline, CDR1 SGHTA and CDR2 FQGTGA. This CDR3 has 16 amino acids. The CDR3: CASSPSGGAYVETQYF. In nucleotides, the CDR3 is TGTGCCAGCAGCCCCAGCGGGGGGGCCTACGTAGAGACCCAGTACTTC.

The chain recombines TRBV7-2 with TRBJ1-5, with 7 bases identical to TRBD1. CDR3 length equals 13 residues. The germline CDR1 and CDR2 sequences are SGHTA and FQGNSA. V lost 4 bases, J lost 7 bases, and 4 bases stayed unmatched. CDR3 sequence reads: CASSSKGGQPQHF. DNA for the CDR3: TGTGCCAGCAGCTCAAAAGGGGGCCAGCCCCAGCATTTT.

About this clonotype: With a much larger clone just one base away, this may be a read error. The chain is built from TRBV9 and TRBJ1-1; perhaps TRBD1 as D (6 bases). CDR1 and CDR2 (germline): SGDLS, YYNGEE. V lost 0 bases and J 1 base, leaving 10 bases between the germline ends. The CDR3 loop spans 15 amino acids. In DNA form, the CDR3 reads TGTGCCAGCAGCGTAGTAGGGGGAGGGAACACTGAAGCTTTCTTT. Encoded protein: CASSVVGGGNTEAFF.